These 30 T cell receptor beta chains were all obtained from the same sample, sequenced in a study of blood T cell repertoires in COVID-19. Sequencing was performed with immunoSEQ multiplex PCR; in TCRdb, only in-frame clones are kept and a portion is missing. The data hold 35,000 to 45,000 clones, with approximately 90% observed a single time. The source material was peripheral blood. The receptors here all came from an older man with acute or convalescent COVID-19.

The J gene is TRBJ1-2, the V gene TRBV6-2 or TRBV6-3; 7 bases are a match to TRBD1. The CDR3 is 18 amino acids. Trimming took 6 bases from V and 3 from J; bases not matched to a gene: 19. The germline V gene has CDR1 MNHEY and CDR2 SVGEGT. The CDR3 sequence is CASSFAGQIKVVYYGYTF. Here the CDR3 DNA reads TGTGCCAGCAGCTTCGCGGGACAGATAAAGGTTGTTTACTATGGCTACACCTTC.

The chain has TRBV7-9 and TRBJ2-7; 9 nucleotides align to TRBD2. The germline V gene encodes CDR1 SEHNR and CDR2 FQNEAQ (reference sequence). J lost 6 bases, V lost 3 bases, and 9 bases had no gene match. The CDR3 loop spans 15 amino acids. The CDR3 bases are TGTGCCAGCAGCTTCCAGACTAGCGGTGCGGGCGAGCAGTACTTC. Translated: CASSFQTSGAGEQYF.

This clone appeared a single time. The CDR3 here is CASSTRGVYEQYF. Written as DNA, the CDR3 is TGTGCCAGCAGCACCCGGGGGGTTTACGAGCAGTACTTC. The chain links TRBV14 to TRBJ2-7, with 7 positions matching TRBD2. This CDR3 contains 13 residues. J lost 4 bases, V lost 5 bases, and 5 bases had no gene match. The germline V gene encodes CDR1 SGHDN and CDR2 FVKESK.

This clone has a single count. V and J are TRBV6-5 and TRBJ1-4; D not certain. The V and J ends lost 5 bases and 2 bases respectively, with 9 bases between them. The CDR3 is made up of 14 amino acids. Germline CDR1 reads MNHEY; CDR2 reads SVGAGI. DNA of the CDR3: TGTGCCAGCAGTAACCAGGTCACTAATGAAAAACTGTTTTTT. Its translation is CASSNQVTNEKLFF.

As regards this clone: At one of its ends the junction is not consistent with the germline gene, which may arise from a read error. The gene calls are TRBV19 and TRBJ2-7, with TRBD1 matching over 7 bases. The CDR3 extends over 14 amino acids. Germline V gives CDR1 LNHDA, CDR2 SQIVND (reference sequence). CDR3 coding DNA: TGTGCCAGTAGTCTAGACAGGGAAAGCTACGAGCAGTACTTC. Encoded protein: CASSLDRESYEQYF. Together with reference TRBV19 and TRBJ2-7, the CDR3 gives the full variable domain: DGGITQSPKYLFRKEGQNVTLSCEQNLNHDAMYWYRQDPGQGLRLIYYSQIVNDFQKGDIAEGYSVSREKKESFPLTVTSAQKNPTAFYLCASSLDRESYEQYFGPGTRLTVT.

V usage is TRBV15 and J usage is TRBJ2-1, with a weak D call TRBD2 (5 bases). The ends were cut back, 3 bases at V and 8 bases at J, with 17 bases in the middle. The CDR3 runs 15 residues. CDR1 and CDR2 (germline): LNHNV, YYDKDF (reference sequence). CDR3 sequence reads: CATSRGRTLEDEQFF. Written as DNA, the CDR3 is TGTGCCACCAGCAGGGGTAGGACGTTGGAGGATGAGCAGTTCTTC.

This rearrangement joins TRBV18 to TRBJ2-2, with 7 bases lining up with TRBD2. Germline values: CDR1 KGHSH, CDR2 LQKENI. This CDR3 contains 15 residues. V gave up 3 bases and J gave up 7 bases; unmatched junction bases: 8. The CDR3 DNA sequence: TGTGCCAGCTCACCGGAGGCGGGAGTAATCGGGGAGCTGTTTTTT. This sequence encodes CASSPEAGVIGELFF.

The rearrangement uses TRBV6-5 and TRBJ2-1; 14 nucleotides align to TRBD2. CDR1 is MNHEY, CDR2 SVGAGI, per germline. This CDR3 contains 15 residues. V was clipped by 4 bases and J by 8 bases; unmatched bases: 4. The CDR3 nucleotides are TGTGCCAGCAGTTCTGGACTAGCGGGAGGACATGAGCAGTTCTTC. Protein sequence: CASSSGLAGGHEQFF.

The rearrangement uses TRBV7-2 and TRBJ1-2, with D unresolved. V dropped 4 bases and J dropped 4 bases, with 10 bases sitting between them. Germline values: CDR1 SGHTA, CDR2 FQGNSA. The CDR3 extends over 13 amino acids. The CDR3 region has the DNA TGTGCCAGCAGCTCCAGGTCCTCCTATGGCTACACCTTC. It yields the protein CASSSRSSYGYTF. Combining the CDR3 with reference TRBV7-2 and TRBJ1-2 gives the whole variable domain GAGVSQSPSNKVTEKGKDVELRCDPISGHTALYWYRQSLGQGLEFLIYFQGNSAPDKSGLPSDRFSAERTGGSVSTLTIQRTQQEDSAVYLCASSSRSSYGYTFGSGTRLTVV.

This clone is a singleton in its sample. This chain connects TRBV7-6 to TRBJ2-7; TRBD2 might be the D (5 bases). Per the germline V gene, CDR1 is SGHVS and CDR2 is FNYEAQ. Trimming took off 4 bases at V and 7 bases at J, with 11 bases between the two ends. CDR3 length: 12 residues. The CDR3 reads CASSSTPGEQYF. CDR3 DNA: TGTGCCAGCAGCTCGACCCCGGGGGAGCAGTACTTC.

The CDR3 nucleotides read TGTGCCAGCTCCCAATCACTGGGTGGGGAGCTCCAAGAGACCCAGTACTTC. As protein: CASSQSLGGELQETQYF. The chain couples TRBV18 to TRBJ2-5, with TRBD2 as a possible D gene (5 bases). The V and J ends lost 6 bases and 1 base respectively, with 21 bases between them. The germline CDR1 and CDR2 sequences are KGHSH and LQKENI. The CDR3 runs 17 residues.

The V and J genes are TRBV15 and TRBJ1-1, with D tentatively TRBD1 (5 bases). Germline CDR1 LNHNV, CDR2 YYDKDF (reference sequence). The CDR3 contains 17 residues. V lost 0 bases to trimming and J lost 8 bases, with 22 bases between them. This chain's CDR3 is CATSRDTFRLDTPEAFF. In nucleotides, the CDR3 is TGTGCCACCAGCAGAGACACCTTCCGGTTGGACACCCCAGAAGCTTTCTTT.

The chain recombines TRBV6-1 with TRBJ1-3, with 9 bases lining up with TRBD1. V shed 0 bases, J shed 4 bases, and the junction held 1 base outside the gene matches. CDR1 and CDR2 from the germline V gene are MNHNS and SASEGT. The CDR3 is 15 residues long. The CDR3 loop reads CASSEATGGGNTIYF. CDR3 DNA: TGTGCCAGCAGTGAAGCGACAGGGGGAGGAAACACCATATATTTT.

The rearrangement links TRBV19 to TRBJ2-7, with D perhaps TRBD1 (6 bases). The CDR3 runs 14 residues. V lost 6 bases and J 6 bases, leaving 18 bases between the germline ends. The germline V gene has CDR1 LNHDA and CDR2 SQIVND (reference sequence). DNA of the CDR3: TGTGCCAGTAGGAAATTGGGGGACAACCGCGAGCAGTACTTC. It specifies CASRKLGDNREQYF.

This clone has more than one count but fewer than ten. This rearrangement joins TRBV11-1 to TRBJ1-1; 8 bases are shared with TRBD1. Unmatched junction bases numbered 11, after V lost 8 bases and J lost 3 bases. CDR1 SGHAT and CDR2 FQDESV come from the germline V gene (reference sequence). The CDR3 spans 15 residues. The CDR3 reads CASHTQGALDTEAFF. The DNA of the CDR3 is TGTGCCAGCCATACTCAGGGGGCGCTGGACACTGAAGCTTTCTTT. Full variable domain (outside the CDR3, taken from reference TRBV11-1 and TRBJ1-1): EAEVAQSPRYKITEKSQAVAFWCDPISGHATLYWYRQILGQGPELLVQFQDESVVDDSQLPKDRFSAERLKGVDSTLKIQPAELGDSAMYLCASHTQGALDTEAFFGQGTRLTVV.

V usage is TRBV27 and J usage is TRBJ1-2; tentative D call: TRBD1 (5 bases). The V end lost 6 bases, the J end lost 0 bases, and 11 bases lay between the germline ends. CDR1 is MNHEY and CDR2 is SMNVEV in the germline V gene (reference sequence). The CDR3 is 14 amino acids. Here the CDR3 DNA reads TGTGCCAGCAGACTCTCGGGGGCTAACTATGGCTACACCTTC. Protein product: CASRLSGANYGYTF.

V and J are TRBV5-1 and TRBJ2-1; a possible D gene is TRBD2 (5 bases). V lost 0 bases and J lost 6, with 7 bases in between. There are 13 residues in the CDR3. The germline V gene encodes CDR1 SGHRS and CDR2 YFSETQ. In nucleotides, the CDR3 is TGCGCCAGCAGCTTGGGGGAGTTCAATGAGCAGTTCTTC. This translates into CASSLGEFNEQFF.

The rearrangement links TRBV19 to TRBJ1-2, with D unresolved. This CDR3 spans 14 amino acids. Germline lookup yields CDR1 LNHDA and CDR2 SQIVND (reference sequence). The V and J ends lost 3 bases and 2 bases respectively, with 10 bases between them. The CDR3 DNA is TGTGCCAGTAGTATGAGAGAAACGAACTATGGCTACACCTTC. It translates to CASSMRETNYGYTF. The variable domain in full, completed from reference TRBV19 and TRBJ1-2, reads DGGITQSPKYLFRKEGQNVTLSCEQNLNHDAMYWYRQDPGQGLRLIYYSQIVNDFQKGDIAEGYSVSREKKESFPLTVTSAQKNPTAFYLCASSMRETNYGYTFGSGTRLTVV.

The V gene is TRBV2, the J gene TRBJ1-4; 9 bases match TRBD1. Germline-derived CDR1 and CDR2 are SNHLY and FYNNEI. The CDR3 runs to 16 residues. V lost 7 bases, J lost 5 bases, and 11 bases stayed unmatched. The CDR3 sequence is CASTQVEGQGNEKLFF. Here the CDR3 DNA reads TGTGCCAGCACTCAAGTGGAGGGACAGGGAAATGAAAAACTGTTTTTT.

The rearrangement joins TRBV19 to TRBJ2-5, with TRBD2 matching 8 bases. Germline V gene sequence: CDR1 LNHDA, CDR2 SQIVND (reference sequence). V lost 6 bases and J lost 1; bases outside the gene matches: 7. This CDR3 has 15 residues. The CDR3 coding sequence is TGTGCCAGTAGGTCAAGCGGGAGACCCCAAGAGACCCAGTACTTC. Translation gives CASRSSGRPQETQYF.

The chain has TRBV4-3 and TRBJ1-6; the match to TRBD1 covers 7 bases. Trimming cost V 1 base and J 9 bases; bases outside gene matches: 6. The CDR3 is 15 amino acids. Germline V gene data show CDR1 as LGHNA and CDR2 as YSLEER. The chain's CDR3 is CASSQADRDGSPLHF. The CDR3, as DNA: TGCGCCAGCAGCCAAGCTGACAGGGACGGTTCACCCCTCCACTTT.

The rearrangement uses TRBV12-3 or TRBV12-4 and TRBJ1-5; no firm D call. This CDR3 has 13 residues. V shed 4 bases and J shed 7 bases, with 11 bases lying between them. The DNA of the CDR3 is TGTGCCAGCAGTTCCTTCCGGGGACAGCCCCAGCATTTT. It codes for CASSSFRGQPQHF.

The V call is TRBV2, the J call TRBJ2-3; 10 nucleotides align to TRBD2. The germline CDR1 and CDR2 sequences are SNHLY and FYNNEI. V gave up 9 bases and J gave up 1 base; unmatched junction bases: 22. This CDR3 has 20 amino acids. Written as DNA, the CDR3 is TGTGCCAGTGGAGGGCAAGCGGGAGGGCCTGTGGTTCTTGGCACAGATACGCAGTATTTT. Protein sequence: CASGGQAGGPVVLGTDTQYF.

This clone was seen only once. This chain connects TRBV18 to TRBJ1-2; 8 bases fit TRBD1. J gave up 7 bases and V 3 bases, and 7 bases lay outside the gene matches. This CDR3 has 14 residues. Germline CDR1 and CDR2: KGHSH and LQKENI. CDR3 DNA sequence: TGTGCCAGCTCACCTTTACAGGGGGACGGTGGCTACACCTTC. Amino acid sequence: CASSPLQGDGGYTF.

The CDR3 coding sequence is TGCGCCAGCAGCCAGGCGGAAAACACCATATATTTT. Its translation is CASSQAENTIYF. The chain employs TRBV4-1 and TRBJ1-3; D remains ambiguous. CDR3 length: 12 residues. Germline CDR1 and CDR2: MGHRA and YSYEKL. V dropped 3 bases and J dropped 6 bases, with 6 bases sitting between them.

The genes are TRBV7-2 and TRBJ2-7; 9 nucleotides align to TRBD2. This CDR3 spans 14 amino acids. CDR1 and CDR2 (germline): SGHTA, FQGNSA. With V trimmed by 1 base and J by 3 bases, 1 base remained unmatched. CDR3 DNA sequence: TGTGCCAGCAGCTTAGGCGGGAGGGACTACGAGCAGTACTTC. Amino acids: CASSLGGRDYEQYF.

This clone was recorded once. This chain connects TRBV5-4 to TRBJ2-1; 12 bases are shared with TRBD2. There are 14 residues in the CDR3. Trimming at V came to 7 bases and at J to 5 bases, leaving 4 bases not matched to a gene. In germline, CDR1 is SGHNT, CDR2 YYREEE (reference sequence). Here the CDR3 reads CASSTSGSHNEQFF. DNA for the CDR3: TGTGCCAGCTCGACTAGCGGGAGCCACAATGAGCAGTTCTTC.

The rearrangement links TRBV3-1 (or the pseudogene TRBV3-2) to TRBJ2-3; 9 bases are shared with TRBD2. V lost 5 bases and J lost 4; bases outside the gene matches: 4. The germline gives CDR1 LGHDT, CDR2 YNNKEL (reference sequence). There are 14 residues in the CDR3. The CDR3 DNA follows: TGTGCCAGCAGCTTAGCGGGAGCCCCAGATACGCAGTATTTT. The encoded protein is CASSLAGAPDTQYF.

This chain connects TRBV21-1 to TRBJ1-5; the table's D call TRBD1 went unverified against the DNA. TRBV21-1 is described as a pseudogene. The length of the CDR3 is 17 residues. CDR3 protein: CASSLKSGKDSNQPQHF. For the CDR3, the DNA is TGTGCCAGCAGCCTTAAGTCAGGGAAGGATAGCAATCAGCCCCAGCATTTT.

The gene calls are TRBV28 and TRBJ1-2, with D perhaps TRBD1 (5 bases). Germline CDR1 MDHEN, CDR2 SYDVKM. This CDR3 has 12 amino acids. Trimming pared 8 bases from V and 3 bases from J, leaving 10 bases between. The CDR3 loop is CASDRGDYGYTF. The CDR3 DNA reads TGTGCCAGCGACCGGGGGGACTATGGCTACACCTTC.